This entry lists 25 T cell receptor beta chains sequenced from one sample in a study of cytomegalovirus exposure and HLA in healthy donors (dated by TCRdb to about 2017). Libraries were built with the immunoSEQ multiplex PCR assay. The multiplex PCR relied on a mix of 60 forward primers for TCR Vbeta segments and 13 reverse primers for TCR Jbeta segments. TCRdb retrieved this table from immuneACCESS and kept in-frame rearrangements only. Not all clones are present; in checked studies, unresolved V genes account for under half, and no reason is known for the remainder. For this sample there are 100,000 to 150,000 clones; around 80% appear just once. The leading ten clones occupy approximately 2% of the sample. The sequenced sample consisted of PBMCs. Receptor source: a man younger than 30 in good health and CMV-seronegative.

This clone was detected once. The gene calls are TRBV6-5 and TRBJ2-1, with TRBD1 as a possible D gene (5 bases). Germline assignment: CDR1 MNHEY and CDR2 SVGAGI. The CDR3 length is 15 residues. The V end lost 4 bases, the J end lost 0 bases, and 10 bases lay between the germline ends. In DNA form, the CDR3 reads TGTGCCAGCAGTTCAGGGTTCAGCTCCTACAATGAGCAGTTCTTC. It is translated as CASSSGFSSYNEQFF.

In its sample, this clone was seen a few times. This chain connects TRBV5-1 to TRBJ2-5; 14 bases map to TRBD2. The J call may be incorrect, as the DNA end agrees better with TRBJ2-7. Germline loops: CDR1 SGHRS, CDR2 YFSETQ. The CDR3 covers 16 residues. The CDR3: CASSLGPGLAGVEQYF. The CDR3 bases are TGCGCCAGCAGCTTGGGTCCGGGACTAGCGGGAGTCGAGCAGTACTTC.

This sequence joins TRBV18 and TRBJ2-3; TRBD2 matches at 12 bases. CDR1 and CDR2 from the germline V gene are KGHSH and LQKENI. Losses at the gene ends were 5 bases for V and 3 bases for J; bases not matched to a gene: 3. The CDR3 sequence is 15 residues long. The DNA for the CDR3 is TGTGCCAGCTCAGTGACTAGCGGGAGTACAGATACGCAGTATTTT. Translated, it gives CASSVTSGSTDTQYF.

The chain uses TRBV15 and TRBJ2-7; 8 nucleotides agree with TRBD1. The CDR3 is 16 residues long. Unmatched junction bases numbered 7, after V lost 1 base and J lost 2 bases. The germline CDR1 and CDR2 sequences are LNHNV and YYDKDF (reference sequence). As DNA, the CDR3 is TGTGCCACCAGCAGAGTAGATCGGGACAGGCCCTACGAGCAGTACTTC. Amino acids: CATSRVDRDRPYEQYF.

This sequence joins TRBV9 and TRBJ1-1; D possibly corresponds to TRBD1 (5 bases). This CDR3 region has 15 residues. With 4 bases removed from V and 1 base from J, the gap between germline ends came to 14 bases. Germline CDR1 and CDR2: SGDLS and YYNGEE. Here the CDR3 reads CASSPFQGKNTEAFF. CDR3 in DNA: TGTGCCAGCAGCCCTTTTCAGGGAAAGAACACTGAAGCTTTCTTT.

The CDR3 region is CASSARLQSDTQYF. CDR3 in DNA: TGCGCCAGCAGCGCTCGACTGCAATCAGATACGCAGTATTTT. This rearrangement joins TRBV4-1 to TRBJ2-3; D is unclear. CDR3 length: 14 residues. Germline lookup yields CDR1 MGHRA and CDR2 YSYEKL. The V end lost 5 bases, the J end lost 4 bases, and 13 bases lay between the germline ends.

The chain links TRBV5-6 to TRBJ2-5; D possibly corresponds to TRBD1 (6 bases). This CDR3 contains 13 residues. Germline assignment: CDR1 SGHDT and CDR2 YYEEEE. The V and J ends lost 4 bases and 7 bases respectively, with 14 bases between them. CDR3 bases: TGTGCCAGCAGCAAGGGACACGGAAGGACCCAGTACTTC. The encoded protein is CASSKGHGRTQYF.

This clone was detected once. The chain couples TRBV28 to TRBJ2-5, with 7 bases identical to TRBD2. The trim removed 4 bases at V and 3 bases at J, leaving 2 bases unmatched. The germline gives CDR1 MDHEN, CDR2 SYDVKM. The CDR3 has 13 amino acids. The DNA for the CDR3 is TGTGCCAGCAGTTGGGGGGGGGAAGAGACCCAGTACTTC. Translated: CASSWGGEETQYF.

The chain combines TRBV23-1 with TRBJ2-5; 7 bases line up with TRBD1. TRBV23-1 is marked as an open reading frame, function uncertain. The CDR3 runs to 18 residues. Trimming cost V 0 bases and J 4 bases; bases outside gene matches: 14. Here the CDR3 reads CASSQSGRVLSGGETQYF. The CDR3 region has the DNA TGCGCCAGCAGTCAATCGGGACGGGTACTCTCAGGGGGAGAGACCCAGTACTTC.

The chain uses TRBV4-2 and TRBJ2-5, with a possible D match to TRBD2 (6 bases). The CDR3 has 16 residues. Germline V gives CDR1 LGHNA, CDR2 YNFKEQ. The ends were cut back, 8 bases at V and 11 bases at J, with 30 bases in the middle. CDR3 region: CASASITTRTFGEQYF. The CDR3 DNA sequence: TGTGCCAGCGCGTCTATTACGACTAGAACCTTCGGTGAGCAGTACTTC.

The rearrangement joins TRBV19 to TRBJ2-3; a weak D match, TRBD2 (7 bases). This CDR3 comprises 16 residues. Germline assignment: CDR1 LNHDA and CDR2 SQIVND (reference sequence). Trimming shortened V by 3 bases and J by 9 bases, and 22 bases separated the two germline ends. In DNA, the CDR3 is TGTGCCAGTAGTATGGCTACAAGAGGTAGGGGGGGGACGCAGTATTTT. Translating gives CASSMATRGRGGTQYF.

The chain employs TRBV5-4 and TRBJ2-3; a possible D gene is TRBD2 (6 bases). CDR3 length: 16 amino acids. Germline V gene sequence: CDR1 SGHNT, CDR2 YYREEE (reference sequence). V was shortened by 5 bases and J by 1 base, with 17 bases between the two germline ends. The CDR3 region is CASRLRLSGGTDTQYF. CDR3 nucleotides: TGTGCCAGCAGACTACGCCTTAGCGGCGGCACAGATACGCAGTATTTT.

The chain recombines TRBV7-9 with TRBJ2-5; 8 bases match TRBD1. The CDR3 length is 14 residues. CDR1 is SEHNR and CDR2 is FQNEAQ in the germline V gene (reference sequence). The ends lost 5 bases at V and 2 bases at J; junction bases unmatched: 4. Here the CDR3 DNA reads TGTGCCAGCAGCCCAGGGACAGGACAAGAGACCCAGTACTTC. It is translated as CASSPGTGQETQYF. The variable domain in full, completed from reference TRBV7-9 and TRBJ2-5, reads DTGVSQNPRHKITKRGQNVTFRCDPISEHNRLYWYRQTLGQGPEFLTYFQNEAQLEKSRLLSDRFSAERPKGSFSTLEIQRTEQGDSAMYLCASSPGTGQETQYFGPGTRLLVL.

The chain uses TRBV6-5 and TRBJ2-3, with TRBD2 identical over 10 bases. The V gene's germline CDR1 is MNHEY and CDR2 SVGAGI. Trimming cost V 8 bases and J 2 bases; bases outside gene matches: 7. CDR3 length equals 15 residues. The CDR3 spells CASRGTSVNTDTQYF. The CDR3 DNA sequence: TGTGCCAGCCGCGGGACTAGCGTGAACACAGATACGCAGTATTTT.

V and J are TRBV7-9 and TRBJ2-2; TRBD1 is a possible D gene (5 bases). Germline CDR1 and CDR2: SEHNR and FQNEAQ (reference sequence). The CDR3 totals 13 residues. Trimming shortened V by 6 bases and J by 6 bases, and 11 bases separated the two germline ends. The CDR3 here is CASRLQGAGELFF. The CDR3 DNA sequence: TGTGCCAGCAGATTGCAAGGGGCCGGGGAGCTGTTTTTT.

This chain joins TRBV9 and TRBJ2-5, with TRBD1 identical over 8 bases. V dropped 0 bases and J dropped 5; count of bases not matched to a gene: 9. Germline V gene data show CDR1 as SGDLS and CDR2 as YYNGEE. This CDR3 comprises 16 residues. The CDR3 region is CASSVAYRQGSETQYF. The DNA for the CDR3 is TGTGCCAGCAGCGTAGCGTATCGACAGGGGTCGGAGACCCAGTACTTC.

This clone appeared a single time. The chain combines TRBV28 with TRBJ1-2, with a tentative D call TRBD1 (5 bases). Trimming cost V 7 bases and J 4 bases, with 22 bases left between them. The CDR3 is made up of 16 amino acids. Germline V gives CDR1 MDHEN, CDR2 SYDVKM. CDR3 loop: CASISMGGHKIYGYTF. CDR3 DNA: TGTGCCAGCATCTCCATGGGAGGACACAAGATCTATGGCTACACCTTC.

This chain connects TRBV18 to TRBJ1-2; D is unclear. Germline assignment: CDR1 KGHSH and CDR2 LQKENI. The CDR3 runs to 13 residues. Trimming shortened V by 3 bases and J by 8 bases, and 13 bases separated the two germline ends. The CDR3 here is CASSPAQDSGYTF. Written as DNA, the CDR3 is TGTGCCAGCTCACCCGCTCAGGACTCGGGCTACACCTTC.

The chain's CDR3 is CASSLPRELFF. Written as DNA, the CDR3 is TGTGCCAGCAGCTTACCCAGGGAGCTGTTTTTT. The rearrangement joins TRBV11-2 to TRBJ2-2; no clear D gene. The CDR3 sequence is 11 residues long. Looked up from germline, CDR1 is SGHAT and CDR2 is FQNNGV. Trimming took off 2 bases at V and 9 bases at J, with 4 bases between the two ends. Drawing the rest from reference TRBV11-2 and TRBJ2-2, the complete variable domain is EAGVAQSPRYKIIEKRQSVAFWCNPISGHATLYWYQQILGQGPKLLIQFQNNGVVDDSQLPKDRFSAERLKGVDSTLKIQPAKLEDSAVYLCASSLPRELFFGEGSRLTVL.

V usage is TRBV10-1 and J usage is TRBJ2-1; 7 nucleotides line up with TRBD2. Trimming took 6 bases from V and 5 from J; bases not matched to a gene: 10. Germline values: CDR1 WNHNN, CDR2 SYGVQD (reference sequence). CDR3 length: 15 residues. CDR3 DNA: TGCGCCAGCAGCGCCGGAGCGGGAAGGGACAATGAGCAGTTCTTC. It translates to CASSAGAGRDNEQFF.

This rearrangement joins TRBV19 to TRBJ1-4, with D maybe TRBD1 (5 bases). The germline V gene encodes CDR1 LNHDA and CDR2 SQIVND (reference sequence). Trimming left V 2 bases short and J 11 bases short, with 12 bases between. The CDR3 has 13 amino acids. The chain's CDR3 is CASSIQGLGKLFF. For the CDR3, the DNA is TGTGCCAGTAGTATACAGGGCCTGGGGAAACTGTTTTTT.

This clone was counted a single time. The CDR3 region has the DNA TGCAGCGCCACCCTAGCGGGACGGACCGGGGAGCTGTTTTTT. The encoded protein is CSATLAGRTGELFF. This chain joins TRBV29-1 and TRBJ2-2; 9 nucleotides agree with TRBD2. The germline gives CDR1 SQVTM, CDR2 ANQGSEA. The CDR3 spans 14 residues. V shed 7 bases and J 5 bases; nucleotides not matched to a gene: 8.

Regarding this clone: Within the sample, other DNA sequences also encode this same CDR3. The chain links TRBV6-5 to TRBJ2-2; D is ambiguous. CDR1 is MNHEY, CDR2 SVGAGI, per germline. The CDR3 is 16 amino acids. V lost 0 bases and J 5 bases, leaving 13 bases between the germline ends. DNA of the CDR3: TGTGCCAGCAGTTACTCTTTGAATCCAGTGACCGGGGAGCTGTTTTTT. Amino acid sequence: CASSYSLNPVTGELFF.

CDR3 in DNA: TGTGCCAGCAGTGTGTCGGGGGTCAGGACAGAGACCCAGTACTTC. Amino acid sequence: CASSVSGVRTETQYF. The V call is TRBV2, the J call TRBJ2-5, with TRBD2 as a possible D gene (6 bases). The V and J ends lost 4 bases and 4 bases respectively, with 16 bases between them. CDR3 size: 15 residues. Germline-derived CDR1 and CDR2 are SNHLY and FYNNEI.

The chain employs TRBV28 and TRBJ2-3, with 7 bases identical to TRBD1. This CDR3 has 14 amino acids. CDR1 is MDHEN, CDR2 SYDVKM, per germline. V trimming: 5 bases; J trimming: 2 bases; junction bases outside the gene matches: 4. The CDR3 bases are TGTGCCAGCAGTGAGGGACAGTTCACAGATACGCAGTATTTT. This gives the protein CASSEGQFTDTQYF.